Listed here is a single TCR beta chain. The CDR3 sequence is 13 residues long. Germline CDR1 SQVTM, CDR2 ANQGSEA. Losses at the gene ends were 4 bases for V and 8 bases for J; bases not matched to a gene: 9. This sample stems from a study of blood T cell repertoires in COVID-19. Study details: Samples came from the United States, Italy and Spain, spanning acute and convalescent COVID-19. The cDNA or gDNA used as material had been derived from T cells, B-cell-depleted T cells, or PBMCs.

Sequencing was performed with immunoSEQ multiplex PCR; in TCRdb, only in-frame clones are kept and a portion is missing. The repertoire holds some 130,000 clones, around 85% seen once, with approximately 17% in the top ten. The chain combines TRBV29-1 with TRBJ1-1, with TRBD1 matching over 8 bases. The receptor was derived from a woman older than 75 with acute or convalescent COVID-19. Sequenced sample: peripheral blood. The CDR3, as DNA: TGCAGCGTTGGAGCAGGGGGCCCCACCGAAGCTTTCTTT. This codes for CSVGAGGPTEAFF.